The rows below give T cell receptor beta chains drawn from one sample of a study of human T cells and chemical hapten exposure. TCRdb itself ran the 5' RACE reads through MiXCR, one entry per CDR3 protein. The data contain tens of thousands of distinct CDR3 sequences, around a sixth of them singletons. Source of these receptors: a female donor in good health. The CDR3 runs from the conserved cysteine through the conserved F or W. D genes are given only for firm matches. Rows may omit the clone size; those that give it use once, few, many or a size class.

cdr3_nt	cdr3_aa	v_call	j_call	clone_size	d_call
TGCAGTGCTCGATATCCGGGACCGACGAGCACTGAAGCTTTCTTT	CSARYPGPTSTEAFF	TRBV20-1	TRBJ1-1	.	.
TGCAGTGCTAGCCAGTATGATCAGCCCCAGCATTTT	CSASQYDQPQHF	TRBV20-1	TRBJ1-5	.	.
TGTGCCAGCAGCTTAGAGCCCCACAATGAGCAGTTCTTC	CASSLEPHNEQFF	TRBV11-2	TRBJ2-1	many	.
TGTGCCTGGAAATCTAGGGCCCTCCATAATTCACCCCTCCACTTT	CAWKSRALHNSPLHF	TRBV30	TRBJ1-6	.	.
TGTGCCATCAGTGAAGGGACTTCCCACTATGGCTACACCTTC	CAISEGTSHYGYTF	TRBV10-3	TRBJ1-2	.	.
TGTGCCATCAGTCGGACAGGGGCTACTAATGAAAAACTGTTTTTT	CAISRTGATNEKLFF	TRBV10-3	TRBJ1-4	.	TRBD1
TGTGCCAGCAGCCAGTATGGGGAGGGCAATCAGCCCCAGCATTTT	CASSQYGEGNQPQHF	TRBV14	TRBJ1-5	few	.
TGTGCCAGCAGCCCTACGAGCGGGGGGAACCAAGAGACCCAGTACTTC	CASSPTSGGNQETQYF	TRBV7-2	TRBJ2-5	few	TRBD2
TGTGCCAGCGCCGTTGGCGCGGGCACTGAAGCTTTCTTT	CASAVGAGTEAFF	TRBV2	TRBJ1-1	once	.
TGCGCCAGCAGCTTGGCGGGGACAGGATATTCTAACTATGGCTACACCTTC	CASSLAGTGYSNYGYTF	TRBV5-1	TRBJ1-2	.	TRBD1
TGCAGTGCTATTTCCGGGAACGCCGGGGAGCTGTTTTTT	CSAISGNAGELFF	TRBV20-1	TRBJ2-2	.	.
TGCGCCAGCAGCCAAGATCGGTGGGGCAGGGATGGCTACACCTTC	CASSQDRWGRDGYTF	TRBV4-3	TRBJ1-2	.	.
TGTGCCAGCAGCCCCGCCCCAGCCAACTATGGCTACACCTTC	CASSPAPANYGYTF	TRBV9	TRBJ1-2	.	.
TGTGCCAGCAGACCAAGACAGATCTCTGGAAACACCATATATTTT	CASRPRQISGNTIYF	TRBV6-2/TRBV6-3	TRBJ1-3	.	.
TGTGCCAGCAAACTAGGTCGGTCCGGATGGTCAGATACGCAGTATTTT	CASKLGRSGWSDTQYF	TRBV12-3/TRBV12-4	TRBJ2-3	few	.
TGTGCCAGCAGCGTAGGGGTCGGGACCGAAAATTCACCCCTCCACTTT	CASSVGVGTENSPLHF	TRBV9	TRBJ1-6	many	.
TGCGCCAGCAGCCAAGGACAGGGGGCGAGCACTGAAGCTTTCTTT	CASSQGQGASTEAFF	TRBV4-1	TRBJ1-1	few	TRBD1
TGTGCCAGCAGCGGGCAGCCGAACACTGAAGCTTTCTTT	CASSGQPNTEAFF	TRBV7-2	TRBJ1-1	.	.
TGTGCCAGCAGCCTAGCGGCCTTCACAGATACGCAGTATTTT	CASSLAAFTDTQYF	TRBV12-3/TRBV12-4	TRBJ2-3	few	TRBD2
TGTGCCTGGAGGGAGCCGAGCTCCTACAATGAGCAGTTCTTC	CAWREPSSYNEQFF	TRBV30	TRBJ2-1	once	.
TGTGCCAGCAGTACCGGGACAGCAAATCAGCCCCAGCATTTT	CASSTGTANQPQHF	TRBV12-3/TRBV12-4	TRBJ1-5	.	TRBD1
TGTGCCAGCAGCTCTTCCTTAGCGACGGAGACCCAGTACTTC	CASSSSLATETQYF	TRBV7-2	TRBJ2-5	many	.
TGTGCCAGCAGCTTGGGGGTCGACCTCACAGATACGCAGTATTTT	CASSLGVDLTDTQYF	TRBV5-4	TRBJ2-3	few	.
TGTGCCAGCAGAGCCTTGGCCGGGTCCGGAGATACGCAGTATTTT	CASRALAGSGDTQYF	TRBV7-8	TRBJ2-3	.	.
TGCGCCAGCAGTACCCCCACGGACACAGGGAATGAGCAGTTCTTC	CASSTPTDTGNEQFF	TRBV5-1	TRBJ2-1	.	.
TGTGCCAGTAGTCCCCGGGGAGAAATTAGTGAAAAACTGTTTTTT	CASSPRGEISEKLFF	TRBV19	TRBJ1-4	.	.
TGTGCCACCGGGGGCGCGGATACGCAGTATTTT	CATGGADTQYF	TRBV27	TRBJ2-3	.	.
TGCAGCGGGAGCCAGGGTTGGGGGATGAACACTGAAGCTTTCTTT	CSGSQGWGMNTEAFF	TRBV29-1	TRBJ1-1	many	.
TGCGCCAGCAGCCAAGGAGTATTCGGGGGCAGCGGGGAGCTGTTTTTT	CASSQGVFGGSGELFF	TRBV4-1	TRBJ2-2	.	.
TGTGCCAGTTCAGGGAACTATGGCTACACCTTC	CASSGNYGYTF	TRBV27	TRBJ1-2	.	.
TGTGCCAGCAGCCCCGACAGAGGCTCGGGCGAGCAGTACTTC	CASSPDRGSGEQYF	TRBV12-3/TRBV12-4	TRBJ2-7	few	.
TGCAGCGTTAATCCGGGACAGGGAGGAGAAAAACTGTTTTTT	CSVNPGQGGEKLFF	TRBV29-1	TRBJ1-4	few	TRBD1
TGTGCCAGCAGCAACCTGCGGGACTTCACAGATACGCAGTATTTT	CASSNLRDFTDTQYF	TRBV11-2	TRBJ2-3	few	.
TGTGCCAGCAGTTTACCCGCGGGACAGGGTGTTGGAAAACTGTTTTTT	CASSLPAGQGVGKLFF	TRBV12-3/TRBV12-4	TRBJ1-4	.	TRBD1
TGCGCCAGCAGCCGGGGACAGAACTCCTACAATGAGCAGTTCTTC	CASSRGQNSYNEQFF	TRBV5-1	TRBJ2-1	few	TRBD1
TGCGCCAGCAGCACGCTTAGCGGGACTACCTACGAGCAGTACTTC	CASSTLSGTTYEQYF	TRBV5-1	TRBJ2-7	few	TRBD2
TGTGCCAGCAGTTCCAGGGACAGGGACTTTGGTACGCAGTATTTT	CASSSRDRDFGTQYF	TRBV28	TRBJ2-3	.	TRBD1
TGCGCCATCGGAGAGTCTCCGGCCGAAGCTGAGCAGTTCTTC	CAIGESPAEAEQFF	TRBV10-2	TRBJ2-1	.	.
TGTGCCAGCAGTTTACCACTGACAGGAACTAGCACAGATACGCAGTATTTT	CASSLPLTGTSTDTQYF	TRBV28	TRBJ2-3	.	.
TGTGCCAGCAGCCATAACTCCGGGGGAGAAGGGGTGTACTCCTACAATGAGCAGTTCTTC	CASSHNSGGEGVYSYNEQFF	TRBV7-2	TRBJ2-1	.	.
TGTGCCAGCAGCTTAGAAAGCCAGGGTAGCAATCAGCCCCAGCATTTT	CASSLESQGSNQPQHF	TRBV7-2	TRBJ1-5	.	.
TGTGCCAGCAGCCCTTCGGACGGCAACTATGGCTACACCTTC	CASSPSDGNYGYTF	TRBV5-4	TRBJ1-2	few	.